The sequence of this T cell receptor beta chain was determined in a study of blood T cell repertoires in COVID-19. Libraries were prepared by immunoSEQ multiplex PCR; TCRdb keeps only in-frame clonotypes and omits some of them. The sample includes around 390,000 clones, around nine tenths of them seen just once. Trimming took off 3 bases at V and 5 bases at J, with 13 bases between the two ends. From germline, CDR1 is LNHDA and CDR2 SQIVND (reference sequence). This CDR3 is built from 15 residues. Recruitment covered about two dozen US areas and drew participants whose ages spanned about 18 to 90 years. Assignment of participants to cohorts was predicated upon participant-reported clinical history.

Sequenced sample: PBMCs or T cells enriched from blood (not recorded which). The V and J genes are TRBV19 and TRBJ1-4; perhaps TRBD1 as D (6 bases). This receptor was taken from a woman aged 45-65 years who had recovered from COVID-19. Here the CDR3 DNA reads TGTGCCAGTAGTATCCATCGACAGGACAATGAAAAACTGTTTTTT. Its protein product is CASSIHRQDNEKLFF.